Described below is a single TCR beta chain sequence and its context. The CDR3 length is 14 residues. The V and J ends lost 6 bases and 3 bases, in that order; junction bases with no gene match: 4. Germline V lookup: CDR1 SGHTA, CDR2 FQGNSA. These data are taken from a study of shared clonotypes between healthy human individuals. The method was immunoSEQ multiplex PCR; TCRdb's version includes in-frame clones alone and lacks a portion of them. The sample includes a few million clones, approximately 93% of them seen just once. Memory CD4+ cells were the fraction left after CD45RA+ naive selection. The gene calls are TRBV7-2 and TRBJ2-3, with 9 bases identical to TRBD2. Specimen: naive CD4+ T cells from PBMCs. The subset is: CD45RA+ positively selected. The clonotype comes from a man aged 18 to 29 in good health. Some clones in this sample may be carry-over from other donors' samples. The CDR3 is CASRYTSGTDTQYF. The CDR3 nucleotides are TGTGCCAGCAGGTATACTAGCGGGACAGATACGCAGTATTTT.